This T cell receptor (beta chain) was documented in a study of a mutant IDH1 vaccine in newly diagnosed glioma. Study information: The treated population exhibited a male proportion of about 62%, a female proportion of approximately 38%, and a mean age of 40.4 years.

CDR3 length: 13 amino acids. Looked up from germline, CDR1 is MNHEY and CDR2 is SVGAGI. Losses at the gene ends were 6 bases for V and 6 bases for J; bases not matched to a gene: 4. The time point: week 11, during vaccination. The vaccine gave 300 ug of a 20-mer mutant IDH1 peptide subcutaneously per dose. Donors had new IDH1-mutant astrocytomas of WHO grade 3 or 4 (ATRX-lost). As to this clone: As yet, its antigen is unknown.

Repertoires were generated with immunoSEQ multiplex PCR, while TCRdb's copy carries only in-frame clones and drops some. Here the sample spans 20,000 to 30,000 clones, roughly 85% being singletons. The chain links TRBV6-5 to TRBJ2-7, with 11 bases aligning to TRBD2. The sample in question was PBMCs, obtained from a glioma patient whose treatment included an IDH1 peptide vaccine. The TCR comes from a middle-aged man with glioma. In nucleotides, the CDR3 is TGTGCCAGCAGCCGAGGGACTAGCGGCGAGCAGTACGTC. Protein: CASSRGTSGEQYV.